This entry lists 8 T cell receptor beta chains sequenced from one sample in a study of T cells in Graves' hyperthyroidism and ophthalmopathy (dated by TCRdb to about 2019). Library construction relied on multiplex PCR. Instrument on record: Illumina HiSeq 2000. Amplification of TCR beta CDR3 regions was carried out from RNA transcripts. For the first round of RT-PCR on the TCR CDR3, the HTBI primer set was used together with the Qiagen OneStep RT-PCR kit. Clones were called with MiXCR by TCRdb after fastp trimmed the public reads at Q25, and only in-frame beta chains were retained. Each entry is one CDR3 protein sequence, shown with its most common DNA and genes. Counted in this sample were 610,000 or so distinct CDR3 sequences; around 46% of them appeared once. About 8.3% of the sample goes to the ten largest clones. What was sequenced was peripheral blood or thyroid tissue (not recorded which). These receptor sequences come from a woman aged 18-35 years with Graves' hyperthyroidism.

The table lists this clonotype with many counts. J is TRBJ1-1 and V is TRBV11-2; D is unclear. Trimming removed 1 base from V and 4 bases from J, with 10 bases in between. Germline loops: CDR1 SGHAT, CDR2 FQNNGV. This CDR3 is built from 14 residues. CDR3 in amino acids: CASSLGFPPTEAFF. As DNA, the CDR3 is TGTGCCAGCAGCTTAGGCTTCCCGCCCACTGAAGCTTTCTTT.

There are many counts of this clonotype. The chain links TRBV20-1 to TRBJ1-2; D is uncertain. This CDR3 is 9 amino acids long. V was clipped by 5 bases and J by 8 bases, with 6 bases between them. CDR1 DFQATT and CDR2 SNEGSKA come from the germline V gene (reference sequence). This CDR3 reads CSAYGGYTF. Here the CDR3 DNA reads TGCAGTGCTTACGGGGGCTACACCTTC.

V usage is TRBV5-1 and J usage is TRBJ2-7; D ambiguous. The CDR3 is made up of 13 amino acids. Germline loops: CDR1 SGHRS, CDR2 YFSETQ. V was cut by 6 bases and J by 3 bases, with 13 bases left in between. CDR3 region: CASTTADFYEQYF. In DNA, the CDR3 is TGCGCCAGCACCACTGCCGACTTCTACGAGCAGTACTTC. Based on the CDR3 plus reference TRBV5-1 and TRBJ2-7, the full variable domain is KAGVTQTPRYLIKTRGQQVTLSCSPISGHRSVSWYQQTPGQGLQFLFEYFSETQRNKGNFPGRFSGRQFSNSRSEMNVSTLELGDSALYLCASTTADFYEQYFGPGTRLTVT.

At least ten counts were recorded for this clonotype. The J gene is TRBJ2-2, the V gene TRBV2; a weak D match, TRBD1 (5 bases). In germline, CDR1 is SNHLY, CDR2 FYNNEI. V shed 5 bases and J shed 5 bases, with 18 bases lying between them. The CDR3 has 16 residues. The CDR3 bases are TGTGCCAGCAGTCCGGCTAGGGGCAGGACGACCGGGGAGCTGTTTTTT. Its protein is CASSPARGRTTGELFF.

This clonotype was counted a single time. This CDR3 fails to terminate in the conserved phenylalanine or tryptophan, so it likely reflects a read error. The V and J genes are TRBV7-7 and TRBJ1-1; D uncertain. V gave up 6 bases and J gave up 3 bases, with 11 bases separating them. Germline CDR1 reads SSHAT; CDR2 reads FNYEAQ (reference sequence). The CDR3 runs 13 residues. In DNA, the CDR3 is TGTGCCAGCAGTCTCAGTTGGGACACTGAAGCTTTCCTT. Translated: CASSLSWDTEAFL.

Ten or more counts support this clonotype. The CDR3 region is CASSDDGAVGGYTF. The DNA for the CDR3 is TGTGCCAGCAGCGACGACGGGGCAGTTGGTGGCTACACCTTC. The gene calls are TRBV3-1 and TRBJ1-2, with D possibly being TRBD1 (5 bases). Trimming stripped 5 bases from V and 7 bases from J, with 17 bases between. The germline V gene encodes CDR1 LGHDT and CDR2 YNNKEL (reference sequence). The CDR3 covers 14 residues.

In its sample, this clonotype was seen once. This chain joins TRBV7-9 and TRBJ2-1; D remains unclear. Germline V gene data show CDR1 as SEHNR and CDR2 as FQNEAQ (reference sequence). The CDR3 is made up of 14 amino acids. V was clipped by 9 bases and J by 7 bases, with 19 bases between them. The CDR3 bases are TGTGCCAGTAATCATCAGGCATCAGGAAATGAGCAGTTCTTC. The encoded protein is CASNHQASGNEQFF.

The sample holds many counts of this clonotype. J is TRBJ1-5 and V is TRBV7-2; D is unresolved. Between the trimmed V and J ends, which lost 2 bases and 0 bases, there was a span of 8 bases. The CDR3 sequence is 15 residues long. Germline assignment: CDR1 SGHTA and CDR2 FQGNSA. CDR3 coding DNA: TGTGCCAGCAGCTTAATGACCATTAGCAATCAGCCCCAGCATTTT. Its protein product is CASSLMTISNQPQHF.